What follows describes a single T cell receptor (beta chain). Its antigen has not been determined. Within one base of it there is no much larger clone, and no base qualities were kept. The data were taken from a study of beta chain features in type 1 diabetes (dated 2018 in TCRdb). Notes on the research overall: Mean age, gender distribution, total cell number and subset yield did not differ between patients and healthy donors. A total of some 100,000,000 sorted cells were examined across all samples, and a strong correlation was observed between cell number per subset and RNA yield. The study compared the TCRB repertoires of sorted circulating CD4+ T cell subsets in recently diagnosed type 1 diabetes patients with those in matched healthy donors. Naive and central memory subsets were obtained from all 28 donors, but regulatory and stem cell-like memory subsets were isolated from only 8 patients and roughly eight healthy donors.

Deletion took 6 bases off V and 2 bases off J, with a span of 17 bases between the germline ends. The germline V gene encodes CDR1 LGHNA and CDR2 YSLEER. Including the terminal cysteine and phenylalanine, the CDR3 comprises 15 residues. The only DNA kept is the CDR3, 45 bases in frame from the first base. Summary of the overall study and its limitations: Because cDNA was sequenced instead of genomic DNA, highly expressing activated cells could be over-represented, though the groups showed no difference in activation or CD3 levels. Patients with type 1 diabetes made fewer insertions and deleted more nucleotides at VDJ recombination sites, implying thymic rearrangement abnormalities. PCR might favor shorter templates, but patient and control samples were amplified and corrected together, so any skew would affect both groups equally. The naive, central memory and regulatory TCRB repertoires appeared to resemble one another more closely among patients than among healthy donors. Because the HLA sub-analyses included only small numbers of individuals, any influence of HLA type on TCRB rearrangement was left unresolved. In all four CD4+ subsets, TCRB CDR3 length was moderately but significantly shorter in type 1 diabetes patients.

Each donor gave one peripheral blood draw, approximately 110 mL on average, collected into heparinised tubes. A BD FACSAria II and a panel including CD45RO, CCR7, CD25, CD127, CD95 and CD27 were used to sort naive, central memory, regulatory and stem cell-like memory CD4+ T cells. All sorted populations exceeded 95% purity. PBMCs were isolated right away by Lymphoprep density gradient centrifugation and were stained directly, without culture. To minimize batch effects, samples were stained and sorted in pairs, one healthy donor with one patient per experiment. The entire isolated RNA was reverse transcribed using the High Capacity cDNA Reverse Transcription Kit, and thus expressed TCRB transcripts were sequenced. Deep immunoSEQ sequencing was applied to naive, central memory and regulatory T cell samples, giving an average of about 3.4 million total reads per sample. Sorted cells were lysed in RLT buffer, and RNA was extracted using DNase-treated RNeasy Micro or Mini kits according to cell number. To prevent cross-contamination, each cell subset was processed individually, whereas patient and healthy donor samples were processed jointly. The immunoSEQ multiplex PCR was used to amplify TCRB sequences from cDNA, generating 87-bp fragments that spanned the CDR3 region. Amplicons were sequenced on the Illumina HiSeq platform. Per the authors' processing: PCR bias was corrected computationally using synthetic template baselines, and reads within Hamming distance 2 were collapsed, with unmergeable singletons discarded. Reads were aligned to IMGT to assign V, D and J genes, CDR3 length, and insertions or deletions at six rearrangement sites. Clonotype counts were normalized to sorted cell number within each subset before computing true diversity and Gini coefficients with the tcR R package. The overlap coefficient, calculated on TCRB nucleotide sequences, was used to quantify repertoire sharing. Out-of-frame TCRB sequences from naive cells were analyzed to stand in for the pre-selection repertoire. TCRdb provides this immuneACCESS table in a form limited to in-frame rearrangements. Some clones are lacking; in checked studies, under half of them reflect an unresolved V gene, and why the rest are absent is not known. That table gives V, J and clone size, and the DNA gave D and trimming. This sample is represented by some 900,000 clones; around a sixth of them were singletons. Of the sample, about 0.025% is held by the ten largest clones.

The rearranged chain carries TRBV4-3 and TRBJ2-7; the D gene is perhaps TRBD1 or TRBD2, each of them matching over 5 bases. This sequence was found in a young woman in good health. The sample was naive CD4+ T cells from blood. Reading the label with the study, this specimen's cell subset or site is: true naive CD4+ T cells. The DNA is TGCGCCAGCAGTCTAAACCTCGGGGCCCCCTACGAGCAGTACTTC. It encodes CASSLNLGAPYEQYF.